These T cell receptor beta chains were read from a single sample in a study of blood T cell repertoires in COVID-19. Sequenced by immunoSEQ multiplex PCR; TCRdb stores in-frame clones only, minus some. The table includes a few hundred thousand clones, around 87% detected once. The material sequenced was peripheral blood. These TCRs come from a man aged 60-69 years with acute or convalescent COVID-19. Each CDR3 is given with its conserved first and last residue. The order of the fields is D gene, V gene, J gene, clone size, CDR3 DNA, CDR3 protein. D genes are given only for firm matches. Clone size is not always given. Where it is, it says once, few, many or a class for expanded clones.

NA	TRBV29-1	TRBJ2-1	NA	TGCAGCGTTGAAGGTAGGAACAGCCTTACGTGGGAGCAGTTCTTC	CSVEGRNSLTWEQFF
TRBD1	TRBV27	TRBJ1-5	NA	TGTGCCAGCAGACGGACAGGGGCCTATAGCAATCAGCCCCAGCATTTT	CASRRTGAYSNQPQHF
TRBD1	TRBV5-4	TRBJ1-3	NA	TGTGCCAGCAGCTCCGGGACAGGCACTGGAAACACCATATATTTT	CASSSGTGTGNTIYF
TRBD1	TRBV15	TRBJ2-2	NA	TGTGCCACCAGCGAGGACAGGGGACGTGGGGAGCTGTTTTTT	CATSEDRGRGELFF
TRBD2	TRBV4-1	TRBJ2-3	NA	TGCGCCAGCAGCCAAGATGTCCTAGCGGGCCCTGGGGATACGCAGTATTTT	CASSQDVLAGPGDTQYF
NA	TRBV7-3	TRBJ1-6	NA	TGTGCCAGCAGCTTCCAGGGGCCTAATTCACCCCTCCACTTT	CASSFQGPNSPLHF
NA	TRBV6-5	TRBJ2-5	NA	TGTGCCAGCAGCAGGGCTCAAGAGACCCAGTACTTC	CASSRAQETQYF
TRBD1	TRBV2	TRBJ2-7	NA	TGTGCCAGCAGTGAGGGTACGACAGGGACCTCCTACGAGCAGTACTTC	CASSEGTTGTSYEQYF
NA	TRBV3-1/TRBV3-2	TRBJ2-5	NA	TGTGCCAGCAGCAAAGACAGAGGAGAGACCCAGTACTTC	CASSKDRGETQYF
TRBD2	TRBV6-5	TRBJ2-1	NA	TGTGCCAGCAGCCCGGACGGGGGGGGATACAATGAGCAGTTCTTC	CASSPDGGGYNEQFF
TRBD1	TRBV2	TRBJ1-2	NA	TGTGCCATCGTGGACAGGGGGCGCGACTATGGCTACACCTTC	CAIVDRGRDYGYTF
TRBD2	TRBV14	TRBJ2-1	NA	TGTGCCAGCAGCCAAGTGCTAGCGGGGGGGTATATCGATGAGCAGTTCTTC	CASSQVLAGGYIDEQFF
NA	TRBV6-6	TRBJ2-7	NA	TGTGCCAGTGCTCAGGGAACCTACGAGCAGTACTTC	CASAQGTYEQYF
TRBD2	TRBV11-3	TRBJ2-3	NA	TGTGCCAGCAGCCTGGGGAGGGCCCGCACAGATACGCAGTATTTT	CASSLGRARTDTQYF
NA	TRBV4-2	TRBJ1-4	NA	TGTGCCAGCAGCCAAGATCTGGCGGGAACTAATGAAAAACTGTTTTTT	CASSQDLAGTNEKLFF
TRBD2	TRBV30	TRBJ2-7	NA	TGTGCCTGGAGTGTCGCAGCGGGAGGGTACGAGCAGTACTTC	CAWSVAAGGYEQYF
TRBD1	TRBV7-8	TRBJ2-1	NA	TGTGCCAGCAGCCCCGTTGGGACAGACAATGAGCAGTTCTTC	CASSPVGTDNEQFF
TRBD2	TRBV24-1	TRBJ2-1	few	TGTGCCACCAGTGACCCGCTAACTAGCGGGGGGTGGACGGGGCAGTTCTTC	CATSDPLTSGGWTGQFF
TRBD1	TRBV5-4	TRBJ1-3	NA	TGTGCCAGCAGCGCGGGACAGGGGCGATACGGAAACACCATATATTTT	CASSAGQGRYGNTIYF
NA	TRBV12-3/TRBV12-4	TRBJ1-1	NA	TGTGCCAGCAGTTGGCAGATGAACACTGAAGCTTTCTTT	CASSWQMNTEAFF
NA	TRBV28	TRBJ2-5	NA	TGTGCCAGCAGTAGGAGAGACCTCCAAGAGACCCAGTACTTC	CASSRRDLQETQYF
TRBD2	TRBV6-4	TRBJ2-3	NA	TGTGCCAGCAGTGTCCAAGCGGGGGGGCCGACAGATACGCAGTATTTT	CASSVQAGGPTDTQYF
TRBD1	TRBV5-4	TRBJ1-2	NA	TGTGCCAGCAGCGCGGGACAGACCTTAAGCTATGGCTACACCTTC	CASSAGQTLSYGYTF
NA	TRBV27	TRBJ1-5	NA	TGTGCCAGCAGTTTCCCCGGTCAGCCCCAGCATTTT	CASSFPGQPQHF
TRBD1	TRBV27	TRBJ1-1	NA	TGTGCCAGCAGTTTAGGAACCCGGACAGGGAGGACTGAAGCTTTCTTT	CASSLGTRTGRTEAFF
TRBD1	TRBV28	TRBJ2-5	NA	TGTGCCAGCACCCCACGGACAGGGGTTGAGACCCAGTACTTC	CASTPRTGVETQYF
TRBD1	TRBV7-2	TRBJ1-4	NA	TGTGCCAGCAGCTCAAACAGGGGGCCGGGCGAAAAACTGTTTTTT	CASSSNRGPGEKLFF
NA	TRBV18	TRBJ1-2	NA	TGTGCCAGCTCACCACCGATGGGAGGGCGGCGGACCGATTTTAACTATGGCTACACCTTC	CASSPPMGGRRTDFNYGYTF
TRBD1	TRBV12-3/TRBV12-4	TRBJ1-2	NA	TGTGCCAGCAGTTCACAGGGGCGAGGCTACACCTTC	CASSSQGRGYTF
NA	TRBV6-5	TRBJ1-2	NA	TGTGCCAGCAGTTACCAAGAGGGGGGAGGGGGCTACACCTTC	CASSYQEGGGGYTF
NA	TRBV19	TRBJ2-3	NA	TGTGCCAGTAGTACACCCTCCGGGGCAGATACGCAGTATTTT	CASSTPSGADTQYF
NA	TRBV5-4	TRBJ2-1	NA	TGTGCCAGCTATGCCGGGAATGAGCAGTTCTTC	CASYAGNEQFF